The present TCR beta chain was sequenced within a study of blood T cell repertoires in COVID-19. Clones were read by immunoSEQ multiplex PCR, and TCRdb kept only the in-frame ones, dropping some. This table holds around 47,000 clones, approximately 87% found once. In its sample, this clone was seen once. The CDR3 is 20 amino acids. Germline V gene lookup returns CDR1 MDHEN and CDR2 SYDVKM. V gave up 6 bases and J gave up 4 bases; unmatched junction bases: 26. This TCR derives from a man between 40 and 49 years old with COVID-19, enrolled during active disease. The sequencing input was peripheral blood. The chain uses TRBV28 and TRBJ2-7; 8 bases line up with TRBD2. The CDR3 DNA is TGTGCCAGCAGCCTATCCACGTCGAGCGGGGGTCCCCTTCCCTTATACGAGCAGTACTTC. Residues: CASSLSTSSGGPLPLYEQYF.